This T cell receptor beta chain was captured in a study of blood T cell repertoires in COVID-19. Authors' data handling: Reference gene primer amplification gave nucleated cell count estimates. Assay: immunoSEQ multiplex PCR; the TCRdb copy retains only in-frame clones and omits some. That table furnishes V, J and clone size, whereas the DNA furnished D and trimming. The table includes around 97,000 clones, approximately 88% detected once. V shed 3 bases, J shed 2 bases, and the junction held 0 bases outside the gene matches. Per the germline V gene, CDR1 is KGHSH and CDR2 is LQKENI. The CDR3 is 13 residues long.

This receptor was obtained from a human donor in a cohort sampled during active COVID-19. The material sequenced was peripheral blood. The chain has TRBV18 and TRBJ2-7, with TRBD1 matching 8 bases. The CDR3 nucleotides read TGTGCCAGCTCACCGACAGGGGCCTACGAGCAGTACTTC. This encodes CASSPTGAYEQYF.